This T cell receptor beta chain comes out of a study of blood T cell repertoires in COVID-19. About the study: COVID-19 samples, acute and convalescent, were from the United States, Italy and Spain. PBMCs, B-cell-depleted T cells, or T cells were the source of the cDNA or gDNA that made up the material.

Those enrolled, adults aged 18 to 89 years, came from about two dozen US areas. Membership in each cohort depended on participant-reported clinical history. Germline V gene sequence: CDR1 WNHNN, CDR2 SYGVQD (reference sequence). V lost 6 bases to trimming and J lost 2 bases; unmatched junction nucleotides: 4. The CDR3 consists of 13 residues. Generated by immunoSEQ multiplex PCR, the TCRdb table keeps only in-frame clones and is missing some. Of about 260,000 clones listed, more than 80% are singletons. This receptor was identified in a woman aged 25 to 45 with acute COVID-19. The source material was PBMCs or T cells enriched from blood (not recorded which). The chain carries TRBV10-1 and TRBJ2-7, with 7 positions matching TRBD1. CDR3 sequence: CASRKGQTYEQYF. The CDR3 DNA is TGCGCCAGCAGGAAGGGACAGACCTACGAGCAGTACTTC.